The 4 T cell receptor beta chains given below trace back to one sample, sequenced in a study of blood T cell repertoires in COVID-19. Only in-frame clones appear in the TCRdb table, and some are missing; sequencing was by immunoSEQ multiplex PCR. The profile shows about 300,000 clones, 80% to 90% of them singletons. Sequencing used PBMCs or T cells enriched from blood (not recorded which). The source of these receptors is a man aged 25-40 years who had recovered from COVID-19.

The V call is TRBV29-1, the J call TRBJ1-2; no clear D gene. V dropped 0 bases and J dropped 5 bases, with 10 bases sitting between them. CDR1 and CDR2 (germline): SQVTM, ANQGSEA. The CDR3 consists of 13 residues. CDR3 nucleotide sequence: TGCAGCGTTGAAGAAGGAACACTATATGGCTACACCTTC. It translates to CSVEEGTLYGYTF. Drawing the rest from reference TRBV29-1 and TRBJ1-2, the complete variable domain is SAVISQKPSRDICQRGTSLTIQCQVDSQVTMMFWYRQQPGQSLTLIATANQGSEATYESGFVIDKFPISRPNLTFSTLTVSNMSPEDSSIYLCSVEEGTLYGYTFGSGTRLTVV.

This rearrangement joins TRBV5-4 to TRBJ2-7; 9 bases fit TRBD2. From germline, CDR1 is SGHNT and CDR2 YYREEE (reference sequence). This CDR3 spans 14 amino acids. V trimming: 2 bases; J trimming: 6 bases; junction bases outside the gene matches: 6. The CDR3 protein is CASSFGGRAIEQYF. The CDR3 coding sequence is TGTGCCAGCAGCTTCGGCGGGAGGGCCATCGAGCAGTACTTC.

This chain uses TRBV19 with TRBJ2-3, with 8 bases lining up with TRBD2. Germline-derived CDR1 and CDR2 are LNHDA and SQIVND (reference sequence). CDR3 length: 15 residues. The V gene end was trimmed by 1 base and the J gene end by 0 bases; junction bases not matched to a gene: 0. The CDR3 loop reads CASSIAGGSTDTQYF. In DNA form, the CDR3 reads TGTGCCAGTAGTATAGCGGGAGGGAGCACAGATACGCAGTATTTT.

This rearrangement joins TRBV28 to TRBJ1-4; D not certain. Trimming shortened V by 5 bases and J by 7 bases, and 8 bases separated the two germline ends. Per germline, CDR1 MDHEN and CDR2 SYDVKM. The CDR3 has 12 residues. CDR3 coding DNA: TGTGCCAGCAGTGGGTCTAGTGAAAAACTGTTTTTT. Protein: CASSGSSEKLFF.